The rows below give T cell receptor beta chains drawn from one sample of a study of identical twins. One entry per CDR3 protein, called by TCRdb with MiXCR from the 5' RACE reads. The sample records roughly 240,000 distinct CDR3 sequences, roughly 7% being singletons. In addition, the sample was reused for a study of yellow fever vaccine responses in identical twins.

Sequenced: memory (CD45RO+) T cells sorted from blood. These receptors were collected from a woman between 18 and 29 years old in good health. Both conserved end residues are part of each CDR3. Fields, in order: clone size, V gene, J gene, D gene, CDR3 DNA, CDR3 protein. A D gene is named only where the DNA matches it firmly. Some rows have no size entry. The others give once, few or many, or a class for an expanded clone.

>many|TRBV15|TRBJ2-1|TRBD2
TGTGCCACCAGCACGTCTGCGGGAGTGGGTAATGAGCAGTTCTTC
CATSTSAGVGNEQFF
>many|TRBV10-2|TRBJ1-1|NA
TGCGCCAGACAACAGGGTATGAACACTGAAGCTTTCTTT
CARQQGMNTEAFF
>many|TRBV5-1|TRBJ2-3|NA
TGCGCCAGCCGGGCCCTGGGGGCAAGTACAGATACGCAGTATTTT
CASRALGASTDTQYF
>many|TRBV6-5|TRBJ2-7|NA
TGTGCCAGCAGTTACTCTCGGACGGGTGATTCCTACGAGCAGTACTTC
CASSYSRTGDSYEQYF
>many|TRBV7-6|TRBJ2-1|TRBD2
TGTGCCAGCAGCGTGTCTAGCGGGGGGGCTACTGAGCAGTTCTTC
CASSVSSGGATEQFF
>many|TRBV12-3/TRBV12-4|TRBJ1-2|NA
TGTGCCAGCAGTTTTTCTTATGGCTACACCTTC
CASSFSYGYTF
>many|TRBV5-1|TRBJ1-1|NA
TGCGCCAGCAGCTTGGGTCTACAGGGACCTATGAACACTGAAGCTTTCTTT
CASSLGLQGPMNTEAFF
>many|TRBV6-1|TRBJ2-3|TRBD2
TGTGCCAGCAGATTTGGACTAGCGGGGGGCACAGATACGCAGTATTTT
CASRFGLAGGTDTQYF
>many|TRBV7-2|TRBJ1-5|TRBD1
TGTGCCAGCACCAAATCAGGGGGCTTAAGCAATCAGCCCCAGCATTTT
CASTKSGGLSNQPQHF
>few|TRBV10-3|TRBJ2-2|TRBD1
TGTGCCATCCGGGTCCGGGACAGGAGGAACACCGGGGAGCTGTTTTTT
CAIRVRDRRNTGELFF
>NA|TRBV12-3/TRBV12-4|TRBJ2-7|TRBD2
TGTGCCATCTGTTTATACAGACTAGCGGGCACTAACTCCTACGAGCAGTACTTC
CAICLYRLAGTNSYEQYF
>many|TRBV20-1|TRBJ2-3|NA
TGCAGTGCCCGGGGACTTCTAGTCACAGATACGCAGTATTTT
CSARGLLVTDTQYF
>few|TRBV23-1|TRBJ2-2|NA
TGCGCCAGTAACCGCTCGAACACCGGGGAGCTGTTTTTT
CASNRSNTGELFF
>many|TRBV27|TRBJ2-3|NA
TGTGCCAGCAGTTTACGCGCAGATACGCAGTATTTT
CASSLRADTQYF
>many|TRBV5-5|TRBJ2-7|TRBD2
TGTGCCAGCAGCTGGACTAGCGGGAGTACCGAGCAGTACTTC
CASSWTSGSTEQYF